This T cell receptor beta chain was obtained from a study of blood T cells in healthy people across ages (dated by TCRdb to the mid-2010s). For context, the study as a whole: In model experiments, template switching captured about one uniquely barcoded TCR beta cDNA molecule for every two T cells. The study analyzed two additional independent replicas of 1 million unique cDNA reads from the same blood draw for two donors, one aged 18 to 30 and one aged 80 or older. Age-related changes in TCR beta repertoire diversity were measured in the study by deep sequencing normalized with unique cDNA molecular identifiers. The donors were split into four age groups: young (average about 15 years), middle-aged (39), aged (around 67) and long-lived (under 85). To avoid experimental bias, donors of different ages were spread randomly across the sequencing lanes. What the authors observed across the whole study: Observed TCR beta diversity per million T cells fell roughly linearly with age, and a significant reduction was already apparent by age around 40. Estimates of total diversity based on one million sequenced T cells were considered lower bounds and underestimates. Since profiling was done on bulk unsorted PBMCs, naive and antigen-experienced compartments could not be conclusively compared. A strong correlation was found between observed TCR beta diversity and the percentage of naive T cells measured by flow cytometry. The long-lived group showed more naive CD4+ T cells, fewer expanded clones and increased TCR diversity than the aged group, suggesting age selection. Because the CMV infection status of the donors was unknown, age-related changes in expanded clonotypes may potentially have been confounded.

The method behind the library was 5' RACE. Reads for this sample came from an Illumina HiSeq 2500. A second about 7 to 12 cycle PCR used a sample-barcoded 5' primer and a J-beta primer mix. A template-switch 5' adaptor carrying 12 random nucleotides introduced a unique molecular identifier onto each TCR beta cDNA molecule. Each sample yielded at least 3 million CDR3-containing paired-end reads. The Mint cDNA synthesis kit, primed by a TRBC-specific oligonucleotide, was used to synthesize first-strand cDNA from all RNA. After uracil-DNA glycosylase treatment, a first 18-cycle PCR used universal primers M1SS and BC2_uni_R on all cDNA. As for the authors' bioinformatics: Normalization of each sample was performed by random selection of 1 million high-quality reads, each carrying a distinct molecular identifier. Instead of being binned into consensus sequences, reads that shared molecular identifiers were thrown out. CDR3 identification, clonotype clustering and error correction used MiTCR with a Q25 quality threshold and the strictest error-elimination algorithm. A nonparametric unseen species model with Euler transformation was used to estimate lower-bound total TCR beta diversity. The public reads were reprocessed in TCRdb via fastp at Q25 and MiXCR, keeping in-frame beta chains. Duplicate CDR3 protein sequences are folded into a single record with the most common DNA and genes. Here the V and J calls rest on TCRdb's processing, not on the authors' analysis. The sample table shows about 810,000 distinct CDR3 sequences, and around 36% are seen once. The biggest ten clones account for approximately 12% of the sample.

A note on this clonotype: The antigen it binds to is not known. No much larger clonotype is one base removed from it; base qualities were not supplied.

The CDR3 has 12 amino acids, counting the end cysteine and phenylalanine. The retained sequence is limited to the CDR3, 36 bases, with the frame set at the first base. As encoded in the germline V gene (reference sequence), CDR1 is DFQATT while CDR2 is SNEGSKA. The V end loses 4 bases and the J end loses 7 bases, and a stretch of 14 bases separates them. The 39 donors, aged about 6 to 95 years, were systemically healthy Caucasian individuals from Russia. Approximately 11 milliliters of peripheral blood were drawn from each donor into EDTA-treated Vacutainer tubes. Ficoll-Paque density-gradient centrifugation was used to isolate PBMCs, with at least 6.5 million per sample. Trizol reagent was used to extract total RNA from the PBMCs, yielding at least 6 micrograms per sample. For every donor, an aliquot of PBMCs went through flow cytometry to measure the percentages of naive CD45RAhigh/CD27high T cells.

The sequenced sample consisted of blood. The source of this sequence is a man aged 18-30 years in good health. The chain links TRBV20-1 with TRBJ2-7; no D gene can be assigned with confidence. This receptor carries the CDR3 CSAMAGYDEQYF. The DNA sequence is given as TGCAGTGCTATGGCCGGATACGATGAGCAGTACTTC.